These 17 T cell receptor beta chains were sequenced from one sample in a study of human T cells and chemical hapten exposure. TCRdb reprocessed the RACE reads via MiXCR and lists one record per CDR3 protein. The sample lists 30,000 to 50,000 distinct CDR3 sequences; roughly 12% were seen once. The time point denotes: patch test 3, about 24 weeks after DPC sensitization. Treatment meaning: therapeutic diphenylcyclopropenone sensitization with weekly scalp DPC. Unfractionated whole blood yielded total RNA. Sequencing used whole blood, obtained in connection with sensitization to the hapten diphenylcyclopropenone (DPC). The receptors shown here come from a middle-aged woman with alopecia areata. Some clones in this sample may be carry-over from other donors' samples.

V is TRBV6-5 and J is TRBJ2-2, with 11 bases identical to TRBD2. J was trimmed by 4 bases and V by 10 bases; bases with no gene match: 5. The V gene's germline CDR1 is MNHEY and CDR2 SVGAGI. CDR3 length: 14 residues. CDR3 in DNA: TGTGCCACTCGAACTAGCGGGAGCACCGGGGAGCTGTTTTTT. As protein: CATRTSGSTGELFF.

This clonotype was picked up many times. The chain recombines TRBV12-3 or TRBV12-4 with TRBJ2-7; TRBD1 agrees at 8 bases. The V segment lost 5 bases and the J segment 3 bases; nucleotides outside the gene matches: 9. This CDR3 is built from 15 residues. The CDR3 reads CASSPRQGLVYEQYF. For the CDR3, the DNA is TGTGCCAGCAGTCCCCGACAGGGGTTAGTCTACGAGCAGTACTTC.

V and J are TRBV14 and TRBJ2-7; TRBD1 matches 7 bases. Germline V gene sequence: CDR1 SGHDN, CDR2 FVKESK. Trimming removed 4 bases from V and 4 bases from J; junction bases left unmatched: 10. This CDR3 has 15 amino acids. The CDR3 loop is CASSLLTGTVYEQYF. The DNA of the CDR3 is TGTGCCAGCAGCCTCCTGACAGGGACCGTTTACGAGCAGTACTTC.

This clonotype was seen more than once but under ten times. CDR3 DNA: TGTGCCAGCAGCCGTCTCGGACTAGCGGGCCATCAAGAGACCCAGTACTTC. Protein sequence: CASSRLGLAGHQETQYF. The V gene is TRBV3-1, the J gene TRBJ2-5; TRBD2 matches 11 bases. With V trimmed by 4 bases and J by 2 bases, 9 bases remained unmatched. CDR3 length: 17 residues. The germline V gene encodes CDR1 LGHDT and CDR2 YNNKEL (reference sequence).

This clonotype was counted at least ten times. The CDR3 here is CASSFGGPGQPQHF. DNA of the CDR3: TGTGCCAGCAGTTTCGGGGGGCCCGGGCAGCCCCAGCATTTT. The genes are TRBV27 and TRBJ1-5, with a weak D call TRBD1 (6 bases). V lost 3 bases and J 7 bases, leaving 13 bases between the germline ends. The CDR3 runs to 14 residues. Germline CDR1 reads MNHEY; CDR2 reads SMNVEV (reference sequence).

This clonotype came up many times. V usage is TRBV6-5 and J usage is TRBJ1-4, with D unresolved. The germline gives CDR1 MNHEY, CDR2 SVGAGI. The CDR3 totals 14 residues. Trimming took off 6 bases at V and 0 bases at J, with 8 bases between the two ends. CDR3: CASRRPSTNEKLFF. The CDR3, as DNA: TGTGCCAGCAGGCGACCGTCAACTAATGAAAAACTGTTTTTT.

The sample holds a few counts of this clonotype. The chain combines TRBV28 with TRBJ1-2, with 7 bases aligning to TRBD1. The V and J ends lost 8 bases and 4 bases, in that order; junction bases with no gene match: 10. The CDR3 is 14 residues long. Germline V lookup: CDR1 MDHEN, CDR2 SYDVKM. The CDR3 protein is CASGGQPPSYGYTF. The CDR3 nucleotides are TGTGCCAGCGGGGGACAGCCTCCCTCCTATGGCTACACCTTC.

In this sample, this clonotype turned up a few times. The rearrangement uses TRBV11-2 and TRBJ2-1; tentative D call: TRBD1 (6 bases). Looked up from germline, CDR1 is SGHAT and CDR2 is FQNNGV. This CDR3 is 16 amino acids long. The V gene lost 1 base and the J gene lost 0 bases, with 10 bases spanning the gap. CDR3 DNA: TGTGCCAGCAGCTTAGTCGGACAGAGCTCCTACAATGAGCAGTTCTTC. Translated, it gives CASSLVGQSSYNEQFF.

This clonotype was observed a few times. The rearrangement uses TRBV11-3 and TRBJ2-3, with 7 positions matching TRBD2. V gave up 5 bases and J gave up 3 bases; unmatched junction bases: 11. This CDR3 is 16 amino acids long. Germline V lookup: CDR1 SGHNT, CDR2 YENEEA. In DNA, the CDR3 is TGTGCCAGCAGCCCGCGGACTAGTAGGACGACAGATACGCAGTATTTT. Translated, it gives CASSPRTSRTTDTQYF.

This clonotype was counted at least ten times. The V call is TRBV20-1, the J call TRBJ2-5; 7 positions agree with TRBD2. V lost 4 bases and J lost 3; bases outside the gene matches: 8. CDR1 and CDR2 from the germline V gene are DFQATT and SNEGSKA (reference sequence). The CDR3 totals 14 residues. As DNA, the CDR3 is TGCAGTGCTATAGGCAGCGGGGTCGAAGAGACCCAGTACTTC. Encoded protein: CSAIGSGVEETQYF.

The rearrangement uses TRBV15 and TRBJ2-7; maybe TRBD1 (5 bases). The CDR3 loop spans 11 amino acids. Per the germline V gene, CDR1 is LNHNV and CDR2 is YYDKDF (reference sequence). Deletions cut 4 bases from V and 5 bases from J, with 6 bases between. The DNA for the CDR3 is TGTGCCACCAGCACCAGGGACGAGCAGTACTTC. Protein: CATSTRDEQYF.

The chain combines TRBV28 with TRBJ2-2, with TRBD1 matching 8 bases. V was clipped by 10 bases and J by 5 bases; unmatched bases: 12. The CDR3 length is 15 residues. Germline assignment: CDR1 MDHEN and CDR2 SYDVKM. CDR3 nucleotides: TGTGCCACAAAGTTTTGGGACAGGCGGACCGGGGAGCTGTTTTTT. Its translation is CATKFWDRRTGELFF.

This clonotype has only a few counts. This chain links TRBV7-9 with TRBJ1-1, with TRBD1 as a possible D gene (6 bases). The CDR3 is 15 amino acids. V lost 4 bases and J lost 6, with 18 bases in between. Germline V gene lookup returns CDR1 SEHNR and CDR2 FQNEAQ (reference sequence). In DNA, the CDR3 is TGTGCCAGCAGCTCGCTGGGGGCGCTTGTTTCTGAAGCTTTCTTT. It encodes CASSSLGALVSEAFF.

The rearrangement uses TRBV6-6 and TRBJ2-5; no reliable D call. V was cut by 5 bases and J by 2 bases, with 9 bases left in between. The germline gives CDR1 MNHNY, CDR2 SVGAGI (reference sequence). This CDR3 has 13 residues. For the CDR3, the DNA is TGTGCCAGCAGTGTCCCTCGACAAGAGACCCAGTACTTC. This gives the protein CASSVPRQETQYF.

This clonotype was seen ten or more times. The J gene is TRBJ2-7, the V gene TRBV5-1; 7 bases map to TRBD1. Per germline, CDR1 SGHRS and CDR2 YFSETQ. This CDR3 has 13 amino acids. V was pared by 4 bases and J by 5 bases, with 6 bases of the junction left unmatched. The CDR3: CASSPTGLHEQYF. CDR3 DNA: TGCGCCAGCAGCCCGACAGGGTTACACGAGCAGTACTTC.

This clonotype was seen repeatedly, ten times or more. The chain uses TRBV7-9 and TRBJ2-1; D may be TRBD1 (6 bases). From germline, CDR1 is SEHNR and CDR2 FQNEAQ (reference sequence). With 0 bases removed from V and 1 base from J, the gap between germline ends came to 7 bases. CDR3 length equals 15 residues. For the CDR3, the DNA is TGTGCCAGCAGCTTAGCGGGACAATCCTACAATGAGCAGTTCTTC. Translation gives CASSLAGQSYNEQFF.

This clonotype was counted only a few times. J is TRBJ2-3 and V is TRBV28; 7 nucleotides agree with TRBD2. Germline trimming cut 8 bases from V and 2 bases from J; bases unmatched to any gene: 7. This CDR3 is built from 14 residues. Germline V gene lookup returns CDR1 MDHEN and CDR2 SYDVKM. In nucleotides, the CDR3 is TGTGCCAGCGGAGAGGCGGGGGACACAGATACGCAGTATTTT. This gives the protein CASGEAGDTDTQYF.